Listed below are T cell receptor beta chains from one sample, sequenced in a study of blood T cell repertoires in COVID-19. The method was immunoSEQ multiplex PCR; TCRdb's version includes in-frame clones alone and lacks a portion of them. Counted here are more than 100,000 clones, just under 80% occurring once; the ten biggest clones make up around 16%. Sequences were obtained from peripheral blood. All receptors derive from a man between 60 and 75 years old with active or convalescent COVID-19. Both conserved end residues are part of each CDR3. A D gene is named only where the DNA matches it firmly. Clone size is not always given. Where it is, it says once, few, many or a class for expanded clones.

d_gene | abundance | j_gene | v_gene | CDR3nt | CDR3aa
- | - | TRBJ1-5 | TRBV6-5 | TGTGCCAGCAGACTAAACAGGGATGGCAATCAGCCCCAGCATTTT | CASRLNRDGNQPQHF
TRBD1 | few | TRBJ1-2 | TRBV29-1 | TGCAGCGCGAGGGACAGCTACTACTATGGCTACACCTTC | CSARDSYYYGYTF
- | few | TRBJ1-1 | TRBV9 | TGTGCCAGCAGCGTAAGTCGGGGCACTGAAGCTTTCTTT | CASSVSRGTEAFF
- | - | TRBJ1-2 | TRBV24-1 | TGTGCCACCAGTGATTTAAGCAGGGGCTATGGCTACACCTTC | CATSDLSRGYGYTF
- | - | TRBJ1-4 | TRBV7-2 | TGTGCCAGCAGCCCCCCGACAGCTACGCAGGGTGAAAAACTGTTTTTT | CASSPPTATQGEKLFF
- | - | TRBJ2-5 | TRBV2 | TGTGCCAGCAGTGGCCAAGGGGGTCTAGGGAGGGTCCAGTACTTC | CASSGQGGLGRVQYF
- | - | TRBJ1-5 | TRBV6-6 | TGTGCCAGCAGCGACAGCTATCAGCCCCAGCATTTT | CASSDSYQPQHF
TRBD1 | few | TRBJ2-2 | TRBV28 | TGTGCCAGCAGTTCGCCGGGACAGTGGACCGGGGAGCTGTTTTTT | CASSSPGQWTGELFF
TRBD1 | - | TRBJ1-5 | TRBV5-8 | TGTGCCAGCAGCCCCGGGACAGACGAAAGTCAGCCCCAGCATTTT | CASSPGTDESQPQHF
TRBD2 | - | TRBJ2-5 | TRBV5-4 | TGTGCCAGCCGATCGGGGGGTGGGGAGGAGACCCAGTACTTC | CASRSGGGEETQYF
TRBD1 | many | TRBJ1-5 | TRBV3-1/TRBV3-2 | TGTGCCAGCAGTTTAGGGGGCAGTCTTAATCCCCAGCATTTT | CASSLGGSLNPQHF
- | - | TRBJ1-1 | TRBV2 | TGTGCCAGCAGTGAAGGACAGGTTATGGGGGCTGAAGCTTTCTTT | CASSEGQVMGAEAFF
- | - | TRBJ1-5 | TRBV7-9 | TGTGCCAGCAGCTTTGGCGAGGACAAGCCCCAGCATTTT | CASSFGEDKPQHF
- | few | TRBJ1-4 | TRBV30 | TGTGCCTGGAGTAAGAGTTCAACTAATGAAAAACTGTTTTTT | CAWSKSSTNEKLFF
TRBD1 | - | TRBJ1-1 | TRBV7-3 | TGTGCCAGCAGTTCCGGGACAGGGGGGGCTGAAGCTTTCTTT | CASSSGTGGAEAFF
TRBD1 | - | TRBJ2-7 | TRBV5-4 | TGTGCCAGCAGCCAGTTTCCGGGACAGGGTAGCTACGAGCAGTACTTC | CASSQFPGQGSYEQYF
- | - | TRBJ1-5 | TRBV18 | TGTGCCAGCTCCCCTGAGGCCCGTCAGCCCCAGCATTTT | CASSPEARQPQHF
- | - | TRBJ2-5 | TRBV19 | TGTGCCAGTGTCTTTACAGGGCAAGAGACCCAGTACTTC | CASVFTGQETQYF
- | - | TRBJ1-4 | TRBV7-2 | TGTGCCAGCAGGAGCGGGGAGGAAAAAAAACTGTTTTTT | CASRSGEEKKLFF
- | - | TRBJ2-5 | TRBV18 | TGTGCCAGCGCAACGAGGAGGGACCAAGAGACCCAGTACTTC | CASATRRDQETQYF
- | - | TRBJ2-7 | TRBV5-4 | TGTGCCAGCAGCTTGGGGTCAGCGGTGCTCTCCTACGAGCAGTACTTC | CASSLGSAVLSYEQYF
TRBD2 | - | TRBJ2-7 | TRBV7-2 | TGTGCCAGCAGCCGCGAAGGCCTAGCGGGAGGGTTGCAGTACTTC | CASSREGLAGGLQYF
TRBD2 | - | TRBJ2-7 | TRBV27 | TGTGCCAGCAGTTCCGGGACTAGCGGCGAGCAGTACTTC | CASSSGTSGEQYF
- | once | TRBJ1-4 | TRBV5-1 | TGCGCCAGCAGCTTGGACAGGGTGAATGAAAAACTGTTTTTT | CASSLDRVNEKLFF
TRBD2 | few | TRBJ2-2 | TRBV5-1 | TGCGCCAGCAGCCCCGGGACTAGCTTCCTCACCGGGGAGCTGTTTTTT | CASSPGTSFLTGELFF
TRBD2 | - | TRBJ2-5 | TRBV2 | TGTGCCAGCAGTGAAGCTACAGGACTAGCGGAAGAGACCCAGTACTTC | CASSEATGLAEETQYF
- | - | TRBJ1-2 | TRBV10-3 | TGTGCCATCGGTAAACAGGCCGACTATGGCTACACCTTC | CAIGKQADYGYTF
- | - | TRBJ2-1 | TRBV7-9 | TGTGCCAGCAGCTTACCTAGCGCCCACAATGAGCAGTTCTTC | CASSLPSAHNEQFF
- | - | TRBJ2-3 | TRBV11-2 | TGTGCCAGCAGCCCCTCCGTTGGCCGTAGCACAGATACGCAGTATTTT | CASSPSVGRSTDTQYF
TRBD1 | - | TRBJ1-6 | TRBV6-5 | TGTGCCAGCACGCCAACAGGGGATCGTAATTCACCCCTCCACTTT | CASTPTGDRNSPLHF
- | once | TRBJ2-5 | TRBV10-1 | TGCGCCAGCAGTGAGGGCCACAGAGTAGACCAAGAGACCCAGTACTTC | CASSEGHRVDQETQYF
TRBD1 | - | TRBJ2-5 | TRBV24-1 | TGTGCCACCAGTGAGACCGGGACAGGCTTCCAAGAGACCCAGTACTTC | CATSETGTGFQETQYF
- | - | TRBJ2-2 | TRBV7-8 | TGTGCCAGCAGCTTAGTAGCGGATTACACCGGGGAGCTGTTTTTT | CASSLVADYTGELFF
- | few | TRBJ2-1 | TRBV27 | TGTGCCAGCAGTAGGCGGAACAACTACAATGAGCAGTTCTTC | CASSRRNNYNEQFF
- | - | TRBJ2-1 | TRBV19 | TGTGCCAGTAGTATGGGCCCTTGGAATGAGCAGTTCTTC | CASSMGPWNEQFF
- | - | TRBJ2-1 | TRBV11-2 | TGTGCCAGCAGCCCCGGTAAGACGGGTTTCGTTGAGGAGCAGTTCTTC | CASSPGKTGFVEEQFF
- | - | TRBJ2-7 | TRBV12-3/TRBV12-4 | TGTGCCAGCAGTTTCCGACACTACGAGCAGTACTTC | CASSFRHYEQYF
TRBD1 | - | TRBJ2-7 | TRBV5-6 | TGTGCCAGCAGCCCCGGGACAGGGGGCGTTCAAGCTTCCTACGAGCAGTACTTC | CASSPGTGGVQASYEQYF
TRBD1 | - | TRBJ1-5 | TRBV6-2/TRBV6-3 | TGTGCCAGCAGTTACTCTGGGACAGGGGTCCTAAGCAATCAGCCCCAGCATTTT | CASSYSGTGVLSNQPQHF
- | once | TRBJ2-7 | TRBV15 | TGTGCCACCAGCAGCTTAAACGAGCAGTACTTC | CATSSLNEQYF
TRBD1 | - | TRBJ1-2 | TRBV28 | TGTGCCAGCAGTTTGTCCGGACAGGGGCCGCATGGCTACACCTTC | CASSLSGQGPHGYTF
- | - | TRBJ2-1 | TRBV4-3 | TGCGCCAGCAGCCAAGAAAGGAGCGGCTACAATGAGCAGTTCTTC | CASSQERSGYNEQFF
- | - | TRBJ1-2 | TRBV2 | TGTGCCAGCAGTGTTAGGGCAGGGGTCGGGGACTATGGCTACACCTTC | CASSVRAGVGDYGYTF
TRBD1 | - | TRBJ1-4 | TRBV10-3 | TGTGCCACCAAGGGACAGCGAGCAACTAATGAAAAACTGTTTTTT | CATKGQRATNEKLFF
TRBD1 | once | TRBJ2-1 | TRBV6-2/TRBV6-3 | TGTGCCAGCAGTTTTCCGGGACAGGGGGCTAAGGGTCCCAACAATGAGCAGTTCTTC | CASSFPGQGAKGPNNEQFF
- | - | TRBJ1-6 | TRBV5-1 | TGCGCCAGCAGCTTGGCACCCACAGGTGGTTCACCCCTCCACTTT | CASSLAPTGGSPLHF
- | - | TRBJ2-5 | TRBV7-9 | TGTGCCGTACGGACAGGCGGAGGGGAGACCCAGTACTTC | CAVRTGGGETQYF
TRBD2 | - | TRBJ2-2 | TRBV7-2 | TGTGCCAGCAGCCCTAGGACTAGCGGCCCTACGAACACCGGGGAGCTGTTTTTT | CASSPRTSGPTNTGELFF
- | - | TRBJ2-3 | TRBV14 | TGTGCCAGCAGCCTATACTCGTCCACAGATACGCAGTATTTT | CASSLYSSTDTQYF
- | - | TRBJ2-7 | TRBV28 | TGTGCCAGCTTGCCTCAGGGTAATCGGTACGAGCAGTACTTC | CASLPQGNRYEQYF
TRBD2 | - | TRBJ2-3 | TRBV28 | TGTGCCAGCAGTCGAGGGGGACTAGCGGGATACACAGATACGCAGTATTTT | CASSRGGLAGYTDTQYF
TRBD1 | - | TRBJ2-1 | TRBV5-4 | TGTGCCAGCAGCTTATTTACCCGGACAGGGGGCTTGTACAATGAGCAGTTCTTC | CASSLFTRTGGLYNEQFF
- | - | TRBJ2-5 | TRBV4-2 | TGTGCCAGCAGCCAAGATCCGGGGAGGGAGACCCAGTACTTC | CASSQDPGRETQYF
- | - | TRBJ2-1 | TRBV3-1/TRBV3-2 | TGTGCCAGCAGCCAATTGGACCGGGGCTACAATGAGCAGTTCTTC | CASSQLDRGYNEQFF
TRBD1 | few | TRBJ1-5 | TRBV2 | TGTGCCAGCAGCAGCAGGGGGCCACAGCCCCAGCATTTT | CASSSRGPQPQHF
TRBD1 | - | TRBJ1-2 | TRBV4-3 | TGCGCCAGCAGCCATACCGGGACAGGGGGCGGTCATGGCTACACCTTC | CASSHTGTGGGHGYTF
- | - | TRBJ2-3 | TRBV3-1/TRBV3-2 | TGTGCCAGCAGCCAAGTCTCTCCCCGACTAGTGGCAGATACGCAGTATTTT | CASSQVSPRLVADTQYF
- | - | TRBJ2-5 | TRBV4-3 | TGCGCCAGCAGCCAAGGACAGTTCGGGGAGACCCAGTACTTC | CASSQGQFGETQYF
- | - | TRBJ1-1 | TRBV2 | TGTGCCAGCAGTCCAAGGGGCACGGCGAACACTGAAGCTTTCTTT | CASSPRGTANTEAFF